Below, one TCR beta chain is given with its context. The source of the sample is a study of blood T cell repertoires in COVID-19. Data came from immunoSEQ multiplex PCR; TCRdb stores just in-frame clones and leaves some out. The sample carries about 350,000 clones, about 90% recorded once. The sequenced sample consisted of PBMCs or T cells enriched from blood (not recorded which). The receptor's source is a young woman who had recovered from COVID-19.

The CDR3 nucleotides read TGTGCCAGCAGACCTACCAGGGACTATGGCTACACCTTC. As protein: CASRPTRDYGYTF. The chain uses TRBV12-3 or TRBV12-4 and TRBJ1-2; tentatively, D is TRBD1 (5 bases). Between the trimmed V and J ends, which lost 6 bases and 3 bases, there was a span of 11 bases. This CDR3 comprises 13 residues.